These 20 T cell receptor beta chains came from one sample sequenced in a study of blood T cell repertoires in COVID-19. Profiling relied on immunoSEQ multiplex PCR, and the TCRdb table lists in-frame clones only, not all of them. This table holds fewer than 200,000 clones, about nine tenths found once. The sequencing input was peripheral blood. Receptor source: a man younger than 35 who had recovered from COVID-19.

This clone was counted once. This chain uses TRBV12-3 or TRBV12-4 with TRBJ2-7; maybe TRBD1 (5 bases). V dropped 3 bases and J dropped 2 bases, with 8 bases sitting between them. This CDR3 region has 13 residues. This CDR3 reads CASSLNRPYEQYF. DNA for the CDR3: TGTGCCAGCAGTTTGAACAGGCCCTACGAGCAGTACTTC.

J is TRBJ2-1 and V is TRBV5-1; TRBD1 matches at 12 bases. V trimming: 4 bases; J trimming: 8 bases; junction bases outside the gene matches: 4. The CDR3 runs 14 residues. Germline V gene sequence: CDR1 SGHRS, CDR2 YFSETQ. CDR3 residues: CASSGGTGGDEQFF. Written as DNA, the CDR3 is TGCGCCAGCAGCGGGGGGACAGGGGGCGATGAGCAGTTCTTC.

This chain connects TRBV3-1 (or the pseudogene TRBV3-2) to TRBJ2-1, with D unclear. CDR3 length equals 14 residues. Per the germline V gene, CDR1 is LGHDT and CDR2 is YNNKEL (reference sequence). V was trimmed by 3 bases and J by 6 bases, leaving 12 bases between them. DNA for the CDR3: TGTGCCAGCAGCCATGGGCCCAGTACCAATGAGCAGTTCTTC. It yields the protein CASSHGPSTNEQFF.

The chain is built from TRBV18 and TRBJ1-1; the D is unclear. CDR1 is KGHSH, CDR2 LQKENI, per germline. CDR3 length: 15 amino acids. Trimming stripped 2 bases from V and 0 bases from J, with 10 bases between. The CDR3 reads CASSPWEVMNTEAFF. The CDR3 DNA reads as TGTGCCAGCTCACCATGGGAGGTAATGAACACTGAAGCTTTCTTT. Looking up the rest from reference TRBV18 and TRBJ1-1 gives the full variable domain: NAGVMQNPRHLVRRRGQEARLRCSPMKGHSHVYWYRQLPEEGLKFMVYLQKENIIDESGMPKERFSAEFPKEGPSILRIQQVVRGDSAAYFCASSPWEVMNTEAFFGQGTRLTVV.

The chain joins TRBV24-1 to TRBJ1-6; no clear D. CDR1 is KGHDR, CDR2 SFDVKD, per germline. CDR3 length: 13 residues. Trimming took 2 bases from V and 9 from J, leaving 7 bases between them. This CDR3 reads CATSDSGTSPLHF. As DNA, the CDR3 is TGTGCCACCAGTGATTCAGGAACTTCACCCCTCCACTTT.

The chain carries TRBV4-1 and TRBJ1-6; TRBD1 matches 8 bases. CDR3 length equals 16 residues. J gave up 6 bases and V 0 bases, and 4 bases lay outside the gene matches. CDR1 is MGHRA and CDR2 is YSYEKL in the germline V gene. The CDR3 here is CASSQDSDRANSPLHF. CDR3 DNA sequence: TGCGCCAGCAGCCAAGATTCGGACAGGGCTAATTCACCCCTCCACTTT.

CDR3 loop: CASSQQRGILGGELFF. In DNA, the CDR3 is TGTGCCAGCAGCCAACAGCGGGGAATCCTGGGCGGGGAGCTGTTTTTT. This sequence joins TRBV5-4 and TRBJ2-2, with 7 positions matching TRBD2. Germline V lookup: CDR1 SGHNT, CDR2 YYREEE (reference sequence). The junction had 13 bases not matched to a gene; V was cut back by 4 bases and J by 7 bases. The CDR3 length is 16 residues.

This clone appeared once. The chain couples TRBV30 to TRBJ2-5; 9 bases match TRBD2. The V gene's germline CDR1 is GTSNPN and CDR2 SVGIG (reference sequence). The ends lost 3 bases at V and 5 bases at J; junction bases unmatched: 19. The CDR3 runs to 18 residues. CDR3 DNA: TGTGCCTGGAGAGGGTACCGGAGTAGCGGGAGTATAACGGAGACCCAGTACTTC. Translated, it gives CAWRGYRSSGSITETQYF.

This chain joins TRBV5-1 and TRBJ2-5; 14 bases are a match to TRBD2. Germline CDR1 reads SGHRS; CDR2 reads YFSETQ. V gave up 5 bases and J gave up 3 bases; unmatched junction bases: 0. The CDR3 consists of 14 residues. The CDR3 nucleotides read TGCGCCAGCAGGGGACTAGCGGGAGAAGAGACCCAGTACTTC. Amino acid sequence: CASRGLAGEETQYF.

The chain links TRBV24-1 to TRBJ2-1, with a tentative D call TRBD2 (6 bases). This CDR3 spans 14 amino acids. Germline CDR1 KGHDR, CDR2 SFDVKD. Trimming left V 3 bases short and J 6 bases short, with 11 bases between. The CDR3 region is CATSDAGSFNEQFF. The CDR3 DNA follows: TGTGCCACCAGTGATGCCGGGAGTTTCAATGAGCAGTTCTTC.

The rearrangement links TRBV9 to TRBJ2-3, with D tentatively TRBD1 (6 bases). V gave up 7 bases and J gave up 5 bases, with 23 bases separating them. The CDR3 has 16 residues. Germline CDR1 is SGDLS and CDR2 is YYNGEE. The CDR3 DNA follows: TGTGCCAGCGGCCCAACAGGGTTACCTGGACAAGATACGCAGTATTTT. Translated, it gives CASGPTGLPGQDTQYF.

V and J are TRBV30 and TRBJ2-7; no clear D. V lost 4 bases to trimming and J lost 4 bases, with 8 bases between them. CDR3 length: 11 amino acids. Germline V gives CDR1 GTSNPN, CDR2 SVGIG (reference sequence). CDR3 loop: CAWTREYEQYF. The CDR3 bases are TGTGCCTGGACGAGAGAATACGAGCAGTACTTC.

The J gene is TRBJ2-3, the V gene TRBV13; no clear D gene. With 4 bases removed from V and 1 base from J, the gap between germline ends came to 6 bases. CDR1 PRHDT and CDR2 FYEKMQ come from the germline V gene (reference sequence). The CDR3 runs 13 residues. For the CDR3, the DNA is TGTGCCAGCAGCTCCTACGGCACAGATACGCAGTATTTT. Translation: CASSSYGTDTQYF. The full variable domain, in which reference TRBV13 and TRBJ2-3 provide the parts outside the CDR3, is AAGVIQSPRHLIKEKRETATLKCYPIPRHDTVYWYQQGPGQDPQFLISFYEKMQSDKGSIPDRFSAQQFSDYHSELNMSSLELGDSALYFCASSSYGTDTQYFGPGTRLTVL.

Only a few counts were recorded for this clone. The chain has TRBV4-2 and TRBJ1-2; no clear D gene. CDR1 LGHNA and CDR2 YNFKEQ come from the germline V gene. Trimming shortened V by 2 bases and J by 1 base, and 11 bases separated the two germline ends. This CDR3 comprises 15 residues. CDR3 sequence: CASSQKTGFNYGYTF. In DNA form, the CDR3 reads TGTGCCAGCAGCCAAAAAACGGGGTTTAACTATGGCTACACCTTC.

The V call is TRBV7-3, the J call TRBJ2-5; the match to TRBD2 covers 7 bases. CDR3 size: 12 residues. The V gene end was trimmed by 4 bases and the J gene end by 9 bases; junction bases not matched to a gene: 5. Looked up from germline, CDR1 is SGHTA and CDR2 is FQGTGA. CDR3 nucleotide sequence: TGTGCCAGCAGCTCCGGCCGGGGGGCCCAGTACTTC. Translation: CASSSGRGAQYF.

The V call is TRBV18, the J call TRBJ1-3; possibly TRBD1 for D (5 bases). Trimming pared 3 bases from V and 3 bases from J, leaving 12 bases between. Germline V lookup: CDR1 KGHSH, CDR2 LQKENI. This CDR3 contains 15 residues. CDR3 loop: CASSPSRQLGNTIYF. The CDR3 DNA sequence: TGTGCCAGCTCACCTTCGCGACAGCTTGGAAACACCATATATTTT.

This chain uses TRBV4-3 with TRBJ2-5; 9 bases are shared with TRBD1. The germline CDR1 and CDR2 sequences are LGHNA and YSLEER. The CDR3 is 15 residues long. The junction had 2 bases not matched to a gene; V was cut back by 1 base and J by 2 bases. The CDR3 sequence: CASSQGTGAQETQYF. In DNA, the CDR3 is TGCGCCAGCAGCCAAGGGACAGGGGCACAAGAGACCCAGTACTTC.

A few counts support this clone. The chain recombines TRBV6-2 or TRBV6-3 with TRBJ1-1; D is unresolved. CDR1 and CDR2 from the germline V gene are MNHEY and SVGEGT. V was clipped by 6 bases and J by 0 bases, with 11 bases between them. This CDR3 is built from 14 residues. CDR3 in amino acids: CASSPRVLNTEAFF. CDR3 coding DNA: TGTGCCAGCAGCCCTAGAGTCCTGAACACTGAAGCTTTCTTT.

This rearrangement joins TRBV30 to TRBJ2-7; possibly TRBD1 for D (6 bases). With 3 bases removed from V and 0 bases from J, the gap between germline ends came to 12 bases. Germline V CDR1 and CDR2: GTSNPN, SVGIG (reference sequence). The CDR3 extends over 14 amino acids. CDR3 DNA: TGTGCCTGGAGCGTTAGACAGGACTCCTACGAGCAGTACTTC. This encodes CAWSVRQDSYEQYF.

This clone was recorded a few times. The V call is TRBV5-1, the J call TRBJ2-5, with a possible D match to TRBD1 (5 bases). V was shortened by 2 bases and J by 5 bases, with 19 bases between the two germline ends. There are 16 residues in the CDR3. CDR1 and CDR2 (germline): SGHRS, YFSETQ. The CDR3 DNA is TGCGCCAGCAGCTTCGGACAACCCGGCCCCCGGGAGACCCAGTACTTC. Translated, it gives CASSFGQPGPRETQYF.